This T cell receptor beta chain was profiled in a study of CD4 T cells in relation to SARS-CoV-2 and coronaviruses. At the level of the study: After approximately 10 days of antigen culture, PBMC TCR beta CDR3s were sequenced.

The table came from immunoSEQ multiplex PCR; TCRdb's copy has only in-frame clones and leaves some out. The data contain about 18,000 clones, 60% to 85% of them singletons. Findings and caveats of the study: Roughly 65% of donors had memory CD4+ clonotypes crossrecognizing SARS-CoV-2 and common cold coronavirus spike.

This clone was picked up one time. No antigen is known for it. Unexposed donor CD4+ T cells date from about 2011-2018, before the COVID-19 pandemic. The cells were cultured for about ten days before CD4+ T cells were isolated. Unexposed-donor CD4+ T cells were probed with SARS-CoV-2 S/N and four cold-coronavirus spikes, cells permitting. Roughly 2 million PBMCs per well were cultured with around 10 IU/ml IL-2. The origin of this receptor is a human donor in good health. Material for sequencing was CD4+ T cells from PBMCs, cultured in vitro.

The CDR3 nucleotides read TGTGCCAGCAGTGCAGGGGGAGCAGGAAACACCATATATTTT. This encodes CASSAGGAGNTIYF. This chain uses TRBV28 with TRBJ1-3, with TRBD1 matching 7 bases. Germline V gene data show CDR1 as MDHEN and CDR2 as SYDVKM. Unmatched junction bases numbered 5, after V lost 5 bases and J lost 4 bases. The CDR3 covers 14 residues.